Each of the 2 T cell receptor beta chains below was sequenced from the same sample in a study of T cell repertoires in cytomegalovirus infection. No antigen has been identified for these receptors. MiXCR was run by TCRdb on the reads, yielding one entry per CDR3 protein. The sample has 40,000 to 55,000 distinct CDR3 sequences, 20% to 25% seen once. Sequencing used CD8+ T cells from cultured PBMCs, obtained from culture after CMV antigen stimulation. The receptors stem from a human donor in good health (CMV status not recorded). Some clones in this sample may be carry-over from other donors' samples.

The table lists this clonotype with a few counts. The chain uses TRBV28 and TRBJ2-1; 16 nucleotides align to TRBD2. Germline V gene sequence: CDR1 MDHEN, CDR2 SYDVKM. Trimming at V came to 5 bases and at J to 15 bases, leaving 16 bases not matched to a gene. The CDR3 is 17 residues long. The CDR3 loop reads CASSPTRGTSGRGIWFF. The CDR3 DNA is TGTGCCAGCAGTCCGACGCGCGGGACTAGCGGGAGGGGAATCTGGTTCTTC.

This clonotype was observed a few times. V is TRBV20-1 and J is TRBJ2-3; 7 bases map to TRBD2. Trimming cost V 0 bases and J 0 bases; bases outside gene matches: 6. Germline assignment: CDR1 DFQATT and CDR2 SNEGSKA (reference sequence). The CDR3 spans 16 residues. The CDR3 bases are TGCAGTGCTAGAGATTGGGCTAGCGGAAGCACAGATACGCAGTATTTT. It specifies CSARDWASGSTDTQYF.